The 26 T cell receptor beta chains below come from one sample, sequenced in a study of vaccination and CD4 T cells after COVID-19. Treatment defined: approximately 10-day PBMC culture with coronavirus spike peptide pools or control peptides (ViraFEST assay). Sequencing of DNA taken from cultured CD4+ T cells relied on the Oncomine TCR Beta short-read assay. TCRdb re-called the PCR reads through MiXCR, storing one row per CDR3 protein. The sample lists approximately 15,000 distinct CDR3 sequences; 53% were seen once. No antigens are known for them. The sample taken for sequencing was CD4+ T cells from blood, cultured in vitro. Source of these receptors: a human donor who had recovered from COVID-19.

The chain links TRBV4-2 to TRBJ1-4; D uncertain. The germline V gene encodes CDR1 LGHNA and CDR2 YNFKEQ. Between the trimmed V and J ends, which lost 4 bases and 7 bases, there was a span of 7 bases. The CDR3 sequence is 12 residues long. CDR3 sequence: CASSLRSEKLFF. The DNA of the CDR3 is TGTGCCAGCAGCCTCAGAAGTGAAAAACTGTTTTTT.

The V call is TRBV7-2, the J call TRBJ2-6; D gene unclear. This CDR3 region has 16 residues. CDR1 and CDR2 from the germline V gene are SGHTA and FQGNSA. The V gene lost 4 bases and the J gene lost 1 base, with 11 bases spanning the gap. The CDR3 reads CASSSRYGSGANVLTF. The CDR3 coding sequence is TGTGCCAGCAGCTCCCGCTACGGATCTGGGGCCAACGTCCTGACTTTC.

V is TRBV6-2 or TRBV6-3 and J is TRBJ1-1, with unresolved D. This CDR3 spans 11 amino acids. V lost 5 bases and J 4 bases, leaving 5 bases between the germline ends. The V gene's germline CDR1 is MNHEY and CDR2 SVGEGT. CDR3 region: CASSHATEAFF. The DNA of the CDR3 is TGTGCCAGCAGTCACGCCACTGAAGCTTTCTTT.

The chain combines TRBV15 with TRBJ1-2; 9 bases match TRBD1. CDR3 length: 16 amino acids. Germline V gene sequence: CDR1 LNHNV, CDR2 YYDKDF (reference sequence). V trimming: 3 bases; J trimming: 7 bases; junction bases outside the gene matches: 12. CDR3 loop: CATSRKQGATRAGYTF. In nucleotides, the CDR3 is TGTGCCACCAGCAGGAAACAGGGGGCGACTAGGGCTGGCTACACCTTC.

The chain joins TRBV7-7 to TRBJ2-7; TRBD1 might be the D (6 bases). Germline CDR1 and CDR2: SSHAT and FNYEAQ (reference sequence). Trimming took 1 base from V and 3 from J, leaving 10 bases between them. The CDR3 spans 14 residues. The CDR3 sequence is CASSLDRDSYEQYF. The CDR3 nucleotides read TGTGCCAGCAGCTTAGACAGGGATAGCTACGAGCAGTACTTC.

Only a few counts were recorded for this clonotype. The chain joins TRBV6-5 to TRBJ2-3; 8 positions agree with TRBD2. Looked up from germline, CDR1 is MNHEY and CDR2 is SVGAGI. V trimming: 0 bases; J trimming: 2 bases; junction bases outside the gene matches: 10. This CDR3 has 18 amino acids. The CDR3, as DNA: TGTGCCAGCAGTTACTCGACCACTATACTAGCGGACACAGATACGCAGTATTTT. Amino acids: CASSYSTTILADTDTQYF.

The CDR3 spells CSARPPRGSYNEQFF. CDR3 sequence (DNA): TGCAGTGCTAGACCCCCCCGGGGCTCCTACAATGAGCAGTTCTTC. V gene TRBV20-1 combines with J gene TRBJ2-1; a weak D match, TRBD2 (5 bases). The CDR3 totals 15 residues. Germline CDR1 DFQATT, CDR2 SNEGSKA (reference sequence). Trimming pared 2 bases from V and 0 bases from J, leaving 11 bases between.

The rearrangement joins TRBV15 to TRBJ2-5, with 8 bases lining up with TRBD2. Germline trimming cut 2 bases from V and 5 bases from J; bases unmatched to any gene: 7. The germline CDR1 and CDR2 sequences are LNHNV and YYDKDF (reference sequence). This CDR3 comprises 15 residues. DNA for the CDR3: TGTGCCACCAGCAGATCGGGGGGGGCTTGGGAGACCCAGTACTTC. Translating gives CATSRSGGAWETQYF.

V and J are TRBV27 and TRBJ2-5; tentative D call: TRBD2 (6 bases). CDR1 is MNHEY and CDR2 is SMNVEV in the germline V gene (reference sequence). The V gene lost 5 bases and the J gene lost 7 bases, with 14 bases spanning the gap. The CDR3 is 13 amino acids. CDR3 bases: TGTGCCAGCAGTCGAAATGACGGGGGGACCCAGTACTTC. Protein product: CASSRNDGGTQYF.

The chain employs TRBV28 and TRBJ1-5; D is perhaps TRBD1 (5 bases). CDR3 length: 19 residues. Germline values: CDR1 MDHEN, CDR2 SYDVKM. The ends were cut back, 3 bases at V and 3 bases at J, with 24 bases in the middle. CDR3 nucleotides: TGTGCCAGCAGTTTTGATGGGGACTCAACCCTTCGGAACAATCAGCCCCAGCATTTT. Translation gives CASSFDGDSTLRNNQPQHF.

The gene calls are TRBV6-4 and TRBJ1-2; a weak D match, TRBD1 (5 bases). The length of the CDR3 is 12 residues. Trimming took 0 bases from V and 7 from J, leaving 6 bases between them. Germline loops: CDR1 MRHNA, CDR2 SNTAGT. CDR3 sequence reads: CASSDSGGGYTF. In DNA, the CDR3 is TGTGCCAGCAGTGACTCGGGGGGTGGCTACACCTTC.

Only a few counts were recorded for this clonotype. This chain links TRBV6-5 with TRBJ1-6, with D possibly being TRBD1 (5 bases). The CDR3 consists of 16 residues. Trimming pared 0 bases from V and 0 bases from J, leaving 6 bases between. In germline, CDR1 is MNHEY, CDR2 SVGAGI. CDR3 amino acids: CASSYSGASYNSPLHF. Written as DNA, the CDR3 is TGTGCCAGCAGTTACTCCGGGGCCTCCTATAATTCACCCCTCCACTTT.

V is TRBV20-1 and J is TRBJ2-7; D is unclear. Germline V gene sequence: CDR1 DFQATT, CDR2 SNEGSKA (reference sequence). The germline V and J ends were trimmed by 0 bases and 6 bases, with 15 bases remaining between them. CDR3 length: 14 amino acids. The CDR3 is CSARERHGFLEQYF. DNA for the CDR3: TGCAGTGCTAGAGAACGACATGGGTTTCTCGAGCAGTACTTC.

V is TRBV4-3 and J is TRBJ1-2; D remains unclear. CDR1 and CDR2 (germline): LGHNA, YSLEER. The CDR3 spans 13 residues. V lost 4 bases and J lost 4, with 10 bases in between. As DNA, the CDR3 is TGCGCCAGCAGCCCAGATTTGAGCTATGGCTACACCTTC. Residues: CASSPDLSYGYTF.

The chain is built from TRBV7-9 and TRBJ1-5; D unresolved. This CDR3 has 13 residues. CDR1 SEHNR and CDR2 FQNEAQ come from the germline V gene (reference sequence). The V end lost 2 bases, the J end lost 2 bases, and 4 bases lay between the germline ends. The CDR3 sequence is CASSLSGNQPQHF. CDR3 in DNA: TGTGCCAGCAGCTTATCAGGCAATCAGCCCCAGCATTTT.

This chain connects TRBV20-1 to TRBJ1-5, with 10 positions matching TRBD1. Germline trimming cut 3 bases from V and 3 bases from J; bases unmatched to any gene: 2. This CDR3 contains 14 residues. Germline values: CDR1 DFQATT, CDR2 SNEGSKA (reference sequence). CDR3 nucleotides: TGCAGTGCTAGGACAGGGGGCTTCAATCAGCCCCAGCATTTT. It translates to CSARTGGFNQPQHF.

This clonotype was found a few times. The chain links TRBV6-5 to TRBJ1-6; TRBD1 agrees at 7 bases. The CDR3 is 16 residues long. Germline V gene sequence: CDR1 MNHEY, CDR2 SVGAGI. Unmatched junction bases numbered 6, after V lost 0 bases and J lost 7 bases. The CDR3 protein is CASSYSIQGGNSPLHF. The DNA for the CDR3 is TGTGCCAGCAGTTACTCGATTCAGGGGGGAAATTCACCCCTCCACTTT.

The CDR3 loop reads CASSPTGEESPLHF. The DNA of the CDR3 is TGTGCCAGCAGCCCGACAGGGGAGGAATCACCCCTCCACTTT. The chain is built from TRBV3-1 and TRBJ1-6; TRBD1 agrees at 8 bases. Losses at the gene ends were 4 bases for V and 10 bases for J; bases not matched to a gene: 6. This CDR3 is 14 amino acids long. CDR1 and CDR2 (germline): LGHDT, YNNKEL (reference sequence).

This clonotype was seen just once. The chain carries TRBV5-4 and TRBJ2-1; 9 bases are a match to TRBD1. This CDR3 contains 16 residues. Germline V gene lookup returns CDR1 SGHNT and CDR2 YYREEE (reference sequence). The V gene end was trimmed by 3 bases and the J gene end by 7 bases; junction bases not matched to a gene: 11. The DNA of the CDR3 is TGTGCCAGCAGCTCCCCGGACAGGGGAATGCTGAATGAGCAGTTCTTC. As protein: CASSSPDRGMLNEQFF. The complete variable domain, with remaining parts taken from reference TRBV5-4 and TRBJ2-1, reads ETGVTQSPTHLIKTRGQQVTLRCSSQSGHNTVSWYQQALGQGPQFIFQYYREEENGRGNFPPRFSGLQFPNYSSELNVNALELDDSALYLCASSSPDRGMLNEQFFGPGTRLTVL.

The genes are TRBV28 and TRBJ1-1; unclear D gene. The V end lost 5 bases, the J end lost 9 bases, and 10 bases lay between the germline ends. Looked up from germline, CDR1 is MDHEN and CDR2 is SYDVKM. There are 11 residues in the CDR3. The CDR3 nucleotides are TGTGCCAGCAGTCGGGCAGGCAAAGCTTTCTTT. Its translation is CASSRAGKAFF.

The chain is built from TRBV9 and TRBJ2-5; D is uncertain. From germline, CDR1 is SGDLS and CDR2 YYNGEE. The CDR3 runs 13 residues. The V and J ends lost 2 bases and 5 bases respectively, with 10 bases between them. The CDR3, as DNA: TGTGCCAGCAGCGTCAGCCCCCAGGAGACCCAGTACTTC. Its translation is CASSVSPQETQYF. Full variable domain (remainder filled in from reference TRBV9 and TRBJ2-5): DSGVTQTPKHLITATGQRVTLRCSPRSGDLSVYWYQQSLDQGLQFLIQYYNGEERAKGNILERFSAQQFPDLHSELNLSSLELGDSALYFCASSVSPQETQYFGPGTRLLVL.

The table lists this clonotype with a few counts. The chain recombines TRBV6-5 with TRBJ1-2; D unclear. The V gene's germline CDR1 is MNHEY and CDR2 SVGAGI. Trimming left V 0 bases short and J 3 bases short, with 14 bases between. The CDR3 loop spans 16 amino acids. The CDR3 DNA sequence: TGTGCCAGCAGTTACTCGTTTCCATCCGGCCACTATGGCTACACCTTC. It yields the protein CASSYSFPSGHYGYTF.

V gene TRBV11-2 combines with J gene TRBJ2-6, with 8 nucleotides matching TRBD1. The CDR3 is 19 amino acids. Germline V gene lookup returns CDR1 SGHAT and CDR2 FQNNGV. V shed 5 bases and J 1 base; nucleotides not matched to a gene: 13. The CDR3: CASSLGRGTGGSGANVLTF. The DNA for the CDR3 is TGTGCCAGCAGCCTAGGGCGAGGGACAGGAGGTTCTGGGGCCAACGTCCTGACTTTC.

J is TRBJ2-7 and V is TRBV6-4; 9 nucleotides line up with TRBD1. CDR3 size: 16 residues. Germline lookup yields CDR1 MRHNA and CDR2 SNTAGT. The V gene end was trimmed by 6 bases and the J gene end by 5 bases; junction bases not matched to a gene: 14. In DNA, the CDR3 is TGTGCCAGCAGACACAGGACAGGGGTCGTCCGAGACGAGCAGTACTTC. Translation: CASRHRTGVVRDEQYF.

V gene TRBV27 combines with J gene TRBJ1-5; D remains ambiguous. The length of the CDR3 is 17 residues. Trimming took 2 bases from V and 0 from J, leaving 14 bases between them. Germline V gene sequence: CDR1 MNHEY, CDR2 SMNVEV (reference sequence). CDR3 amino acids: CASSLKGRENSNQPQHF. As DNA, the CDR3 is TGTGCCAGCAGTTTAAAGGGCAGAGAGAATAGCAATCAGCCCCAGCATTTT.

This clonotype was seen only once. The genes are TRBV4-1 and TRBJ1-2, with D hard to call. CDR3 size: 13 residues. From germline, CDR1 is MGHRA and CDR2 YSYEKL. V was pared by 0 bases and J by 3 bases, with 5 bases between. This chain's CDR3 is CASSQDSYYGYTF. For the CDR3, the DNA is TGCGCCAGCAGCCAAGACAGTTACTATGGCTACACCTTC.